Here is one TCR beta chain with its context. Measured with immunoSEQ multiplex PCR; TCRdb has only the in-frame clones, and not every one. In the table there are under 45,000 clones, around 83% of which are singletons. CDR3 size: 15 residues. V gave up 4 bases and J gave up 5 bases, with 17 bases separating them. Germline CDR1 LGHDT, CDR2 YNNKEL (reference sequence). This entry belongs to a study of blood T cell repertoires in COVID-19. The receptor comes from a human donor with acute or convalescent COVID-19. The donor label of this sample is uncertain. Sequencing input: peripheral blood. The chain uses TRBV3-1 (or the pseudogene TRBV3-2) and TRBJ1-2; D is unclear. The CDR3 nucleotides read TGTGCCAGCAGCCCTTTCTTCCGTCCGGGGTATGGCTACACCTTC. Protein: CASSPFFRPGYGYTF.